This T cell receptor beta chain was profiled in a study of blood T cells in healthy people across ages. Study-level points and caveats: Roughly linear declines in TCR beta diversity per million T cells occurred with age. Strong correlation was found linking TCR beta diversity to naive T cell percentage.

CDR3 size: 11 residues. Looked up from germline, CDR1 is DFQATT and CDR2 is SNEGSKA (reference sequence). The ends were cut back, 2 bases at V and 7 bases at J, with 8 bases in the middle. A word on this clonotype: Its matching antigen is unknown.

For the second PCR, which ran for 7 to 11 cycles, a sample-barcoded 5' primer and a J-beta primer mix were used. Each cDNA molecule carried a tag from a template-switch adaptor that contained 12 random nucleotides. MiXCR, run by TCRdb on the 5' RACE reads, gives a single entry per CDR3 protein. The table includes around 1.1 million distinct CDR3 sequences, about two fifths detected once. The sequence was collected from a man aged 18 to 35 in good health. The sequenced material came from blood. This chain joins TRBV20-1 and TRBJ1-1, with D unclear. The CDR3 DNA reads TGCAGTGCTAGACCAGCTTTTGAAGCTTTCTTT. Translation: CSARPAFEAFF.